This T cell receptor (beta chain) was retrieved from a study of spatial heterogeneity in lung cancer. Study at large: In tumor regions, TCR transcript counts tracked strongly with a T cell module score from matched bulk RNA-seq. Notes on the study in general: Tumors with more nonsynonymous mutations had more expanded intratumoral alpha and beta TCRs.

Time point given: sample taken at primary tumor resection. TCRdb called the 5' RACE reads again in MiXCR, with one record for every CDR3 protein. This table holds some 9,000 distinct CDR3 sequences, approximately 5.5% found once. In regard to this clonotype: Its antigen is as yet unknown.

The TCR was taken from a female donor with early-stage non-small cell lung cancer. The specimen was lung tumor tissue, collected at surgery.

This CDR3 is CASRLGDYGYTF. The CDR3 DNA reads TGTGCCAGCAGACTCGGAGACTATGGCTACACCTTC. The V call is TRBV3-1, the J call TRBJ1-2; D is ambiguous. CDR3 size: 12 residues. The ends were cut back, 6 bases at V and 3 bases at J, with 8 bases in the middle. In germline, CDR1 is LGHDT, CDR2 YNNKEL (reference sequence).